The 7 T cell receptor beta chains reported below all come from one sample, sequenced in a study of T cell responses to AZD1222 COVID-19 vaccine. Some clones are missing from TCRdb's copy, which holds only in-frame ones; the method was immunoSEQ multiplex PCR. The data show roughly 100,000 clones, 87% seen once. The material was peripheral blood, obtained on day 0 of AZD1222 vaccination. These receptors were obtained from an adult in good health.

A few counts support this clone. The chain is built from TRBV4-1 and TRBJ2-7, with D perhaps matching TRBD1 (7 bases). CDR3 length: 15 amino acids. Germline V lookup: CDR1 MGHRA, CDR2 YSYEKL. V was pared by 1 base and J by 2 bases, with 12 bases between. Here the CDR3 reads CASSQGQGGTYEQYF. In DNA form, the CDR3 reads TGCGCCAGCAGCCAAGGGCAGGGGGGCACCTACGAGCAGTACTTC.

The V call is TRBV19, the J call TRBJ1-4, with D tentatively TRBD1 (5 bases). CDR3 length: 15 residues. Between the trimmed V and J ends, which lost 2 bases and 0 bases, there was a span of 7 bases. Germline-derived CDR1 and CDR2 are LNHDA and SQIVND (reference sequence). The CDR3 sequence: CASSIQGATNEKLFF. The CDR3 nucleotides read TGTGCCAGTAGTATACAGGGTGCAACTAATGAAAAACTGTTTTTT.

The V and J genes are TRBV9 and TRBJ1-1, with D tentatively TRBD1 (5 bases). The CDR3 extends over 16 amino acids. From germline, CDR1 is SGDLS and CDR2 YYNGEE. Trimming pared 4 bases from V and 3 bases from J, leaving 19 bases between. CDR3 DNA sequence: TGTGCCAGCAGCAAAACGGGGGGGTGGAAGTACACTGAAGCTTTCTTT. Protein: CASSKTGGWKYTEAFF.

There are a few counts of this clone. This rearrangement joins TRBV18 to TRBJ2-2, with a weak D call TRBD2 (6 bases). This CDR3 has 14 amino acids. Per the germline V gene, CDR1 is KGHSH and CDR2 is LQKENI. V dropped 2 bases and J dropped 5 bases, with 9 bases sitting between them. CDR3 residues: CASSPARGTGELFF. The CDR3 region has the DNA TGTGCCAGCTCACCAGCCCGGGGGACCGGGGAGCTGTTTTTT.

V gene TRBV4-1 combines with J gene TRBJ1-4; no definite D call. The CDR3 loop spans 13 amino acids. Germline V gives CDR1 MGHRA, CDR2 YSYEKL. With 1 base removed from V and 7 bases from J, the gap between germline ends came to 7 bases. CDR3 DNA sequence: TGCGCCAGCAGCCAAGTTTTGGTTGAAAAACTGTTTTTT. This codes for CASSQVLVEKLFF.

This sequence joins TRBV5-1 and TRBJ2-2, with 8 positions matching TRBD1. CDR3 length: 17 amino acids. Trimming removed 3 bases from V and 0 bases from J; junction bases left unmatched: 7. From germline, CDR1 is SGHRS and CDR2 YFSETQ. CDR3 in DNA: TGCGCCAGCAGCTCCCGACAGGGGCGGACGAACACCGGGGAGCTGTTTTTT. Amino acid sequence: CASSSRQGRTNTGELFF.

The rearrangement uses TRBV10-1 and TRBJ2-1; TRBD2 aligns across 11 bases. Germline CDR1 is WNHNN and CDR2 is SYGVQD (reference sequence). V dropped 0 bases and J dropped 9; count of bases not matched to a gene: 7. This CDR3 has 16 amino acids. Here the CDR3 DNA reads TGCGCCAGCAGTGAGTCCACTAGCGGGAGTTATGGTGAGCAGTTCTTC. It translates to CASSESTSGSYGEQFF.